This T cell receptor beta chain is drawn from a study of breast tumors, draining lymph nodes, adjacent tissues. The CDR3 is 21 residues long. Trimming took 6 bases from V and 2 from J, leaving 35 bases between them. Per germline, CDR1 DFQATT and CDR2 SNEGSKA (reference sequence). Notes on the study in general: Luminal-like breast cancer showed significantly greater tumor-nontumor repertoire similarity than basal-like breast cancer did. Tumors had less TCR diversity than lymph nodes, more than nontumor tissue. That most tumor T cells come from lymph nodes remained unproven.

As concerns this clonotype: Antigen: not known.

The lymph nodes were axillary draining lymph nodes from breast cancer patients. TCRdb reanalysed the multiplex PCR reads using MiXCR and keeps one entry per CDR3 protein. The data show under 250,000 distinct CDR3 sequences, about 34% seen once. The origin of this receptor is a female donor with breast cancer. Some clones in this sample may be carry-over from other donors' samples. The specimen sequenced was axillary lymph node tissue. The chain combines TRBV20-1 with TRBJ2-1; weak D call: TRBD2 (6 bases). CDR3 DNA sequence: TGCAGTGCCGGAAGGGGCGCGAACACCGGGGAGGCTAGCAGGGCCTACAATGAGCAGTTCTTC. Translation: CSAGRGANTGEASRAYNEQFF.